The next 6 T cell receptor beta chains were all read from a single sample in a study of blood T cell repertoires in COVID-19. The repertoire was sequenced with immunoSEQ multiplex PCR; TCRdb's copy has only in-frame clones and lacks some. The sample lists 250,000 to 350,000 clones, about 86% occurring once. What was sequenced was peripheral blood. The receptors were sampled from a woman under 40 who had recovered from COVID-19.

The chain joins TRBV18 to TRBJ2-3; D is ambiguous. Germline assignment: CDR1 KGHSH and CDR2 LQKENI. Deletions cut 2 bases from V and 0 bases from J, with 6 bases between. The CDR3 has 14 amino acids. CDR3 coding DNA: TGTGCCAGCTCACCAATGAGTAGCACAGATACGCAGTATTTT. Protein product: CASSPMSSTDTQYF. Full variable domain (missing parts from reference TRBV18 and TRBJ2-3): NAGVMQNPRHLVRRRGQEARLRCSPMKGHSHVYWYRQLPEEGLKFMVYLQKENIIDESGMPKERFSAEFPKEGPSILRIQQVVRGDSAAYFCASSPMSSTDTQYFGPGTRLTVL.

CDR3 protein: CASSPGYSNQPQHF. In DNA form, the CDR3 reads TGTGCCAGTAGTCCGGGGTATAGCAATCAGCCCCAGCATTTT. The chain couples TRBV19 to TRBJ1-5, with D uncertain. Germline V gene data show CDR1 as LNHDA and CDR2 as SQIVND (reference sequence). The CDR3 totals 14 residues. V lost 5 bases and J lost 0, with 8 bases in between.

In this sample, this clone turned up a few times. The chain uses TRBV19 and TRBJ1-1; D gene unclear. This CDR3 is built from 12 residues. From germline, CDR1 is LNHDA and CDR2 SQIVND (reference sequence). V lost 5 bases and J 0 bases, leaving 4 bases between the germline ends. This chain's CDR3 is CASSFVNTEAFF. CDR3 DNA sequence: TGTGCCAGTAGTTTCGTGAACACTGAAGCTTTCTTT.

This clone was seen just once. The genes are TRBV28 and TRBJ1-4; 7 positions agree with TRBD1. V gave up 8 bases and J gave up 9 bases; unmatched junction bases: 12. The CDR3 runs 14 residues. In germline, CDR1 is MDHEN, CDR2 SYDVKM. CDR3 protein: CASGRTGGLQKLFF. CDR3 nucleotides: TGTGCCAGCGGCCGGACAGGAGGTTTACAAAAACTGTTTTTT.

The chain combines TRBV5-6 with TRBJ2-5, with 16 bases lining up with TRBD2. The CDR3 has 16 amino acids. Unmatched junction bases numbered 4, after V lost 3 bases and J lost 5 bases. CDR1 is SGHDT, CDR2 YYEEEE, per germline. The CDR3 protein is CASSSPGLAGGETQYF. For the CDR3, the DNA is TGTGCCAGCAGCTCGCCGGGACTAGCGGGAGGGGAGACCCAGTACTTC.

The rearrangement links TRBV3-1 (or the pseudogene TRBV3-2) to TRBJ1-3, with 9 bases identical to TRBD1. V lost 4 bases to trimming and J lost 0 bases; unmatched junction nucleotides: 16. The CDR3 sequence is 20 residues long. Germline V gives CDR1 LGHDT, CDR2 YNNKEL (reference sequence). CDR3 DNA: TGTGCCAGCAGCCTAACGGGACAGGGTAGGGGGGACCACTCTGGAAACACCATATATTTT. Translation: CASSLTGQGRGDHSGNTIYF.